This T cell receptor beta chain was profiled in a study of blood T cell repertoires in COVID-19. Study-wide context: Acute and convalescent COVID-19 specimens originated in the United States, Italy and Spain. In each case, the material was cDNA or gDNA derived from T cells, B-cell-depleted T cells, or PBMCs.

Germline V gene sequence: CDR1 SGHRS, CDR2 YFSETQ. V lost 4 bases to trimming and J lost 1 base, with 11 bases between them. The CDR3 length is 14 residues. Per the original data handling: Nucleated cell counts were estimated from reference gene primer amplification. TCRdb's copy holds only in-frame clones and misses some; the assay was immunoSEQ multiplex PCR. D and trimming come from the DNA, and the V and J calls and clone size come from that table. The data hold around 72,000 clones, with 84% observed a single time. The sample taken for sequencing was peripheral blood. The chain joins TRBV5-1 to TRBJ2-5, with D maybe TRBD2 (5 bases). This clonotype originated in a woman aged 55 to 70 with acute or convalescent COVID-19. CDR3 in amino acids: CASSRLGVQETQYF. The CDR3 DNA follows: TGCGCCAGCAGCCGGCTCGGGGTCCAAGAGACCCAGTACTTC.